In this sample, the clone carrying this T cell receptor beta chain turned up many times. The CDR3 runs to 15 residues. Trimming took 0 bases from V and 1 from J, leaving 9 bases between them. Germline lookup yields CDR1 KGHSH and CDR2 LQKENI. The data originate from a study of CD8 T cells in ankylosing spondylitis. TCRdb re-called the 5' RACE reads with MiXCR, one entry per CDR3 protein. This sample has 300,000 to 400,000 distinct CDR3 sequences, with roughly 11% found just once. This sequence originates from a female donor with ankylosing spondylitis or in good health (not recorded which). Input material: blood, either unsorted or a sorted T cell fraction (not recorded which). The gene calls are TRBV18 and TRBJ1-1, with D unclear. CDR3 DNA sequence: TGTGCCAGCTCACCACCGAATACCCCGAACACTGAAGCTTTCTTT. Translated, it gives CASSPPNTPNTEAFF.